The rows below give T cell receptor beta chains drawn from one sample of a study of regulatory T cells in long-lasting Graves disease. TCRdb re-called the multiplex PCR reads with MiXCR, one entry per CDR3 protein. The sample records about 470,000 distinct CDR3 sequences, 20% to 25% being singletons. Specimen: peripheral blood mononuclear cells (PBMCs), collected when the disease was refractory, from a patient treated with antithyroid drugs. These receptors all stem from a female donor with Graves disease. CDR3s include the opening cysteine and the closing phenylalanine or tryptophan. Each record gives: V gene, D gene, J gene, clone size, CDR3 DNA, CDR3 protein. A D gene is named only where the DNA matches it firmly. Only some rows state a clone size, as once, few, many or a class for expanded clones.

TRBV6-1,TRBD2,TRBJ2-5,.,TGTGCCAGCAGTGAAACTCCTAGCGGGGGTGAGACCCAGTACTTC,CASSETPSGGETQYF
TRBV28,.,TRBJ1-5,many,TGTGCCAGCAGCCGCGGGGAGGAGCCCCAGCATTTT,CASSRGEEPQHF
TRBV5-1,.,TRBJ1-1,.,TGCGCCAGCAGCCCGGGCCAGGGGTCAAAAGCTTTCTTT,CASSPGQGSKAFF
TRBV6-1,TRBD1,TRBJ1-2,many,TGTGCCAGCAGAGTGGACAGGGGTACTAACTATGGCTACACCTTC,CASRVDRGTNYGYTF
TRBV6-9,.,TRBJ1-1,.,TGTGCCAGCAGTTTTCTAGGAGGGGAGAACACTGAAGCTTTCTTT,CASSFLGGENTEAFF
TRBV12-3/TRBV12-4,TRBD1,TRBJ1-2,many,TGTGCCAGCAGTTTACGACAGGGAGATGATGGCTACACCTTC,CASSLRQGDDGYTF
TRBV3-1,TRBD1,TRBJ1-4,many,TGTGCCAGCAGCCCGGACAGGGGGCGAACTAATGAAAAACTGTTTTTT,CASSPDRGRTNEKLFF
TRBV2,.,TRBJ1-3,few,TGTGCCAGCAGTGGGGACAAAGGTTTTTCTGGAAACACCATATATTTT,CASSGDKGFSGNTIYF
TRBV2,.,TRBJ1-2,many,TGTGCCAGCACCAGGGGAGGCTATGGCTACACCTTC,CASTRGGYGYTF
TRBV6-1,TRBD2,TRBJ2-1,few,TGTGCCAGCAGTGATGAAGGTTGGGGAGCTAGCGGGGATAATGAGCAGTTCTTC,CASSDEGWGASGDNEQFF
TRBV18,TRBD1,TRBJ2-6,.,TGTGCCAGCTCACCACCGGGGACAGTTGTTGGGGCCAACGTCCTGACTTTC,CASSPPGTVVGANVLTF
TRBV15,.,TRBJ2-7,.,TGTGCCACCAGCGGCCAAGGACGGGACTTCTACGAGCAGTACTTC,CATSGQGRDFYEQYF
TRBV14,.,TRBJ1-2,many,TGTGCCAGCAGCCAAGTGGACAGCTATGGCTACACCTTC,CASSQVDSYGYTF
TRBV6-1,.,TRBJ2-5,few,TGTGCCAGCAGTGAAGATCACACCCAAGGGACCCAGTACTTC,CASSEDHTQGTQYF
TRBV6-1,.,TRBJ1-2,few,TGTGCCAGCAGCGCCGGCGGGCTCTATGTTGGGGGGGGCTACACCTTC,CASSAGGLYVGGGYTF
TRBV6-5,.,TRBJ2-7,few,TGTGCCAGCAGTTACGGGGCAGCTAAGAACGAGCAGTACTTC,CASSYGAAKNEQYF
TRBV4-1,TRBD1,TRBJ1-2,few,TGCGCCAGCAGCCAGCTCAGGGGGATACAGGGATTCGCTGGCTACACCTTC,CASSQLRGIQGFAGYTF
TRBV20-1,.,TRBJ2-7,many,TGCAGTGCTAGATTGGACCCGGCGGGGTCTGCCTACGAGCAGTACTTC,CSARLDPAGSAYEQYF
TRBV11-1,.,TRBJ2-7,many,TGTGCCAGCAGCTTATCGGCGGCAAACGAGCAGTACTTC,CASSLSAANEQYF
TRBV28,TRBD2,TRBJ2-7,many,TGTGCCAGCAGCCAAGTGGGTAGCGGGGGGGCCAAGCAGTACTTC,CASSQVGSGGAKQYF
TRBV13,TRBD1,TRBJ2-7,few,TGTGCCAGCAGCCAAAAGGACAGGGGGTTGAACTCCTACGAGCAGTACTTC,CASSQKDRGLNSYEQYF
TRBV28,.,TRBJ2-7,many,TGTGCCAGCAGTTGGAGGGTCAGGGCACACGAGCAGTACTTC,CASSWRVRAHEQYF
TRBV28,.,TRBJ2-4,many,TGTGCCAGCAGTTTACCGGGGTTAAAAAACATTCAGTACTTC,CASSLPGLKNIQYF
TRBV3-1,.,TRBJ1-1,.,TGTGCCAGCAGCATTATGAACACTGAAGCTTTCTTT,CASSIMNTEAFF
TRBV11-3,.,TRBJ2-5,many,TGTGCCAGCAGTCGGGGAGTGGGCGAGACCCAGTACTTC,CASSRGVGETQYF
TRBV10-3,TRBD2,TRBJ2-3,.,TGTGCCATCAAGCCGGGAGGGGTGATTGATACGCAGTATTTT,CAIKPGGVIDTQYF
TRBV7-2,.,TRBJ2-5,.,TGTGCCAGCTTCTTCCCGTGGCAGGAAGAGACCCAGTACTTC,CASFFPWQEETQYF
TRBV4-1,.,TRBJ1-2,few,TGCGCCAGCAGCCACCTTCCAGCGGGGACGAAGTATGGCTACACCTTC,CASSHLPAGTKYGYTF
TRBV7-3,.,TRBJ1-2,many,TGTGCCAGCAGCACGGACCAGGTGGTAGGCTACACCTTC,CASSTDQVVGYTF
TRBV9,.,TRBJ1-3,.,TGTGCCAGCAGCGTGAACCCGGACGGAGTTTCGGGAAACACCATATATTTT,CASSVNPDGVSGNTIYF
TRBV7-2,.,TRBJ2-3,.,TGTGCCAGCAGCCACGGGGGATTCACAGATACGCAGTATTTT,CASSHGGFTDTQYF
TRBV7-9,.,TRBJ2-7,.,TGTGCCAGCAGCTTCGCCAGGAACTCCTACGAGCAGTACTTC,CASSFARNSYEQYF
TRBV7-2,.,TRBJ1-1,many,TGTGCCAGCAGTTCCTTAGGACTGGGTAACACTGAAGCTTTCTTT,CASSSLGLGNTEAFF
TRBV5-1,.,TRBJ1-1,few,TGCGCCAGCAGTCTAATGGGGACAAGCATGAACACTGAAGCTTTCTTT,CASSLMGTSMNTEAFF
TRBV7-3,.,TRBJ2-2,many,TGTGCCAGCAGCACCTACACCGGGGAGCTGTTTTTT,CASSTYTGELFF
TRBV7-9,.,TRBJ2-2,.,TGTGCCAGCAGCTTATATGCGGACACCGGGGAGCTGTCTTTT,CASSLYADTGELSF
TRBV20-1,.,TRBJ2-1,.,TGCAGTGCCCCTTTCGCGGGGGGGACAGGGATCAATGAGCAGTTCTTC,CSAPFAGGTGINEQFF
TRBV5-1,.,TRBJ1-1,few,TGCGCCAGCAGCTTGGTCGGCGGAGCCACTGAAGCTTTCTTT,CASSLVGGATEAFF
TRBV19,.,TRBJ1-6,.,TGTGCCAGTAGTGACCGGACAATTAATTCACCCCTCCACTTT,CASSDRTINSPLHF
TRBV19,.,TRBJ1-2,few,TGTGCCAGTAGTATCGCAGCGTTTGGCTACACCTTC,CASSIAAFGYTF
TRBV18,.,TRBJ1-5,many,TGTGCCAGCTCAAGGGGTTCCGATCAGCCCCAGCATTTT,CASSRGSDQPQHF
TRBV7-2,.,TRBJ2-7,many,TGTGCCAGCAGTAGGGGGTACGAGCAGTACTTC,CASSRGYEQYF
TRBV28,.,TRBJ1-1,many,TGTGCCAGCAGTTTGAGGGGGTTTAGCACTGAAGCTTTCTTT,CASSLRGFSTEAFF
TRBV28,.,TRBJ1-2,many,TGTGCCTCCCTCGGGGGGGCGGAAGCTTGGAGTGGCTACACCTTC,CASLGGAEAWSGYTF
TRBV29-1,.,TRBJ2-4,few,TGCAGCGTAGCTCCGGGAGCGGCCAAAAACATTCAGTACTTC,CSVAPGAAKNIQYF
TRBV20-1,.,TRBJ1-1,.,TGCAGTGCTAGAGGAATCAGCATGAACACTGAAGCTTTCTTT,CSARGISMNTEAFF
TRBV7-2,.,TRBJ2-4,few,TGTGCCAGCAGCCTCCCTCGTGGGGGGGCGGTAGCCAAAAACATTCAGTACTTC,CASSLPRGGAVAKNIQYF
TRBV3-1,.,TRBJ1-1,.,TGTGCCAGCAGCCCTACCGGGACGAGGGCTGAAGCTTTCTTT,CASSPTGTRAEAFF
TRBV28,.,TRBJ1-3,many,TGTGCCAGCAGTTTCTCGGGACGCAGAAACACCATATATTTT,CASSFSGRRNTIYF
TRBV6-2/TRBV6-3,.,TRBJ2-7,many,TGTGCCAGCAGTTACTCCCAAAGGGAATGGGGCCACGAGCAGTACTTC,CASSYSQREWGHEQYF
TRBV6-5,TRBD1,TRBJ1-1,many,TGTGCCAGCAGTTACGACGGGACAGGTGAAGCTTTCTTT,CASSYDGTGEAFF
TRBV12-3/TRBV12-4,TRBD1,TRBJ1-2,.,TGTGCCAGCAGCCCGAACCCCGGACAGGGCTATGGCTACACCTTC,CASSPNPGQGYGYTF
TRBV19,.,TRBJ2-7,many,TGTGCCAGTAGTCTATCCAGCTTCTCCTACGAGCAGTACTTC,CASSLSSFSYEQYF
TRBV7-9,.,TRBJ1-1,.,TGTGCCAGCAGTTCACGACAGCATCCTGAAGCTTTCTTT,CASSSRQHPEAFF
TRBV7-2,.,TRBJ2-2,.,TGTGCCAGCAGCTCGGCTACAGAGAACACCGGGGAGCTGTTTTTT,CASSSATENTGELFF
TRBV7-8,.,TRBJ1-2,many,TGTGCCAGCAGCCCGTCGGCGGGGCTGGACTATGGCTACACCTTC,CASSPSAGLDYGYTF
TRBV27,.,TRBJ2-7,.,TGTGCCAGCAGTTTACGAGTATGGCAGGAAGGAGCCCGGACCTACGAGCAGTACTTC,CASSLRVWQEGARTYEQYF
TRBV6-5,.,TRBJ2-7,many,TGTGCCAGCAGTTACACCGAGCAGTACTTC,CASSYTEQYF
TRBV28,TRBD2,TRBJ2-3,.,TGTGCCAGCAGTTTAAGGACTAGACCCACAGATACGCAGTATTTT,CASSLRTRPTDTQYF